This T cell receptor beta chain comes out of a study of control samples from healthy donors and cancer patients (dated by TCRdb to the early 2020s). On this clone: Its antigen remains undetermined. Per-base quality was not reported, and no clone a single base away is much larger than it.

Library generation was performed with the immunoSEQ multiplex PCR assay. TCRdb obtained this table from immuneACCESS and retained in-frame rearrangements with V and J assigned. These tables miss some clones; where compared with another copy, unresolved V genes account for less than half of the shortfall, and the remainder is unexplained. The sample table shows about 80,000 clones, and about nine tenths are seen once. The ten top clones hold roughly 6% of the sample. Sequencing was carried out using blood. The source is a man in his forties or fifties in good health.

The sequence in DNA is TGTGCCAGCAGCGGAGAACAGGGGACTAATGAAAAACTGTTTTTT. The translation is CASSGEQGTNEKLFF. This chain is built from TRBV5-6 and TRBJ1-4, and 7 bases in between align with TRBD1. Inclusive of the bounding cysteine and phenylalanine, the CDR3 is 15 residues long. Kept here is only the CDR3 DNA, which spans 45 bases and is read in frame from base 1. At the junction V is shortened by 4 bases and J by 2 bases; bases outside the gene matches: 5. The germline V gene gives CDR1 as SGHDT and CDR2 as YYEEEE.